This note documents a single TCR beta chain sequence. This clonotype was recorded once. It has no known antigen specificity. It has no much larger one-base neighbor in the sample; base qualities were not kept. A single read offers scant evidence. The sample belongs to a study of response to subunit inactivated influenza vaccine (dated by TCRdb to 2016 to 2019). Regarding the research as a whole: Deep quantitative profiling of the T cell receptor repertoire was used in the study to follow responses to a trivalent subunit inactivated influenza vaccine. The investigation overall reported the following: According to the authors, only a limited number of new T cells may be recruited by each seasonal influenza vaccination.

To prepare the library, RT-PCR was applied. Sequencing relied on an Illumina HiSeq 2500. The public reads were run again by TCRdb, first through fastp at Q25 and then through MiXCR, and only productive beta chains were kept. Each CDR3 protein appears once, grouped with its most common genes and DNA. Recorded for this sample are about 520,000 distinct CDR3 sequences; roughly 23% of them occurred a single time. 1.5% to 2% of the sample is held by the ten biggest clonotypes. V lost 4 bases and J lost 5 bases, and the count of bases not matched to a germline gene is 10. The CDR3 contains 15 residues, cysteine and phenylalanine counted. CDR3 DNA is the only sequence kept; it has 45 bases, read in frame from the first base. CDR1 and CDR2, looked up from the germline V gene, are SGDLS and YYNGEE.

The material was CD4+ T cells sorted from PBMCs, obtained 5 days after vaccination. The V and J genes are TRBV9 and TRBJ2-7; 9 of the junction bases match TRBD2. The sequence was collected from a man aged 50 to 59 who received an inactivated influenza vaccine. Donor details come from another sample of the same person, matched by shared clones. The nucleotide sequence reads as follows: TGTGCCAGCAGCCTGGGAGGGACTAGCTTCGACGAGCAGTACTTC. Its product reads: CASSLGGTSFDEQYF.